Detailed here is one T cell receptor beta chain. Its antigen remains unknown. The sample originates from a study of monozygotic twins with inflammatory bowel disease. General study points: A reduction in TCRbeta diversity (inverse Simpson) was seen in IBD patients relative to healthy co-twins. Similarity of repertoires did not differ between concordant and discordant twins, possibly from limited power.

The authors used approximately 3.5 ug of total RNA per TCR library. No DNA is given; TCRdb re-called the 5' RACE reads and lists each CDR3 protein once. The sample table sets out over 150,000 distinct CDR3 sequences. The CDR3 length is 16 residues. Germline V gene data show CDR1 as SGHAT and CDR2 as FQDESV (reference sequence). Whole-blood RNA isolation (total RNA) proceeded without T cell sorting. The TCR was taken from a human donor with ulcerative colitis or Crohn's disease, or a healthy co-twin of an affected twin (not recorded which). The chain is built from TRBV11-1 and TRBJ2-2. Input material: blood. The CDR3 region is CASSTRGLALTGELFF.